This TCR beta chain was identified in a study of T-cell reconstitution after alpha-beta-depleted transplantation in children. Construction of the TCRbeta library involved unique molecular identifiers. TCRdb re-called the PCR reads through MiXCR, storing one row per CDR3 protein. The table shows about 500,000 distinct CDR3 sequences, with more than 9.5% occurring only once. This clonotype was seen only a few times. This CDR3 is built from 16 residues. The V end lost 0 bases, the J end lost 0 bases, and 9 bases lay between the germline ends. Looked up from germline, CDR1 is LGHNA and CDR2 is YSLEER. V gene TRBV4-3 combines with J gene TRBJ2-1, with a possible D match to TRBD2 (6 bases). The starting material was PBMCs, mostly from graft donor cells, obtained 180 days after TCRalphabeta/CD19-depleted stem cell transplant. The TCR comes from a female patient aged 2 to 10 who had a stem cell transplant for aplastic anemia, so the T cells may come from the graft donor. DNA for the CDR3: TGCGCCAGCAGCCAAGAGCGGGGTGGCTCCTACAATGAGCAGTTCTTC. Protein: CASSQERGGSYNEQFF.